This TCR beta chain was sequenced during a study of cytomegalovirus exposure and HLA in healthy donors (dated by TCRdb to between 2016 and 2019). Study-wide context: According to an earlier analysis of 587 of the donors, about 190 million T cells yielded roughly 100 million unique TCR beta sequences and around 280 Gb of sequence data. About 280 gigabases of sequencing data and approximately 92 million unique TCR sequences made up an early release that covered roughly 670 HLA-typed donors. The study combined high-throughput TCR immunosequencing, statistical association of individual TCRs with disease status, and machine learning to predict cytomegalovirus infection status. Along with the roughly 610-subject first cohort, a separate validation cohort of about 110 different subjects was used. Donor age, sex, ethnicity and CMV serostatus were compiled together with the repertoire data. All discovery cohort repertoires had been generated using a single sequencing platform. Typing coverage differed by locus: A, B, C, DRB1 and DQB1 were typed in roughly 620-630 donors, DQA1 in roughly 500, DPA1 in some 570, and DPB1 in 400 to 480. Class I and class II HLA loci were covered by the typing at four-digit resolution. In the later analysis, no new phenotypic data were used to find candidate immune exposures; instead, reliance was placed on TCR beta sequences and their occurrence across donors. An earlier analysis of 587 of the donors applied high-throughput TCR beta sequencing to assess whether each TCR beta V gene segment acted as functional or pseudogenic. In a later genetic analysis, genome-wide SNP genotypes for about 55% of the roughly 700 donors were used, and that subset was treated as a discovery cohort. The genetic ancestry cluster associated with self-reported Caucasian donors included around 76% of the 300 to 450 genotyped donors. A later analysis re-examined previously published TCR beta repertoires from 610 or so donors and added high-resolution HLA genotyping to investigate patterns of TCR occurrence. Five DR-DQ haplotypes were handled as single units for association and clustering, since linkage in the cohort was strong. Among roughly 400 genotyped donors of the cohort, an average of around 240,000 unique TCR beta nucleotide sequences were sequenced per donor, roughly 18% of them non-productive. Using immunosequencing, the study profiled T cell repertoires from about 650 subjects and related those repertoires to cytomegalovirus serostatus. The study aimed to test whether cataloging public T cell receptors could reveal signatures of past pathogen exposure.

CDR1 and CDR2 are read off the germline V gene as SGHRS and YFSETQ. CDR3 length: 13 amino acids, cysteine to phenylalanine. Only the CDR3 DNA stays, 39 bases, in frame from base 1. V gives up 7 bases and J gives up 1 base, and the segment between their germline ends measures 9 bases. Paper-wide results and their limitations: Strong co-occurrence of HLA alleles, especially DR and DQ, made assigning TCR associations to individual alleles difficult. At a false discovery rate of 0.05, a later analysis linked about 16,000 TCR beta sequences to specific HLA alleles. Sequencing depth was assumed to be roughly uniform across donors in the presence/absence analyses, though that assumption may not hold. According to a later analysis, TCR association rates differed among HLA loci, with DRB1 alleles showing the most associated TCRs and HLA-C alleles showing the fewest. According to a later genetic analysis, donors in an Asian-associated ancestry cluster had fewer N-insertions in productive TCRs than the approximately 690-donor mean. Cytomegalovirus status was reported to be diagnosed by the classifier with high specificity and sensitivity in both the original and validation cohorts. Linkage disequilibrium might explain the correlated functional status among segregating V segments, but an unknown experimental factor could not be excluded. The sequencing pipeline was judged likely to have produced a cluster of highly shared sequence variants as a technical artifact. An association between a missense DCLRE1C variant and V-gene and J-gene trimming of TCR beta chains was found in a later genetic analysis and replicated in an independent cohort. The only immune exposure information available for the cohort was CMV serostatus. According to the authors, the approach could potentially be generalized to other disease states and immunological phenotypes. This cohort had only TCR beta chains sequenced, and the lack of alpha or paired-chain data limited which features could be detected. A further reported finding was that TCR beta sequences accurately predicted the HLA-A and HLA-B alleles for most subjects in the first cohort. Because counts were too low, seventeen rarely observed V segments, including chromosome 9 orphons, were excluded from the earlier analysis of around 590 of the donors. An earlier analysis of approximately 540 of the donors showed that most TCR beta V segments appeared in productive rearrangements either about 90% or about 30% of the time, which broadly matched IMGT annotations. According to a later analysis, parvovirus B19, influenza, CMV and Epstein-Barr virus appeared linked to several top co-occurrence clusters. The study listed approximately 160 TCR beta chains as associated with cytomegalovirus. Because HLA typing was unavailable for some donors at each locus, only the typed subset was used in association tests. Most CMV-associated TCR beta chains appeared to be HLA-restricted in a later analysis, and the HLA associations seemed to be driven largely by CMV exposure. Most TCR sequences were observed very rarely across donors, whereas some public TCRs were present in many individuals. In a later analysis, HLA-associated TCR beta chains were found to be more clonally expanded and to have lower generation probabilities than equally common non-associated chains. In vitro tests confirmed that three of the cytomegalovirus-associated TCR beta chains recognize cytomegalovirus antigens. Some IMGT-functional V segments, including TRBV6-2 and TRBV6-3, could not be told apart with the 87-base-pair reads, so those segments were excluded.

In the case of this clone: This clone's antigen is unknown. Per-base quality was not reported, and no clone a single base away is much larger than it.

The library came from the immunoSEQ multiplex PCR assay. A mixture of 60 forward primers for TCR Vbeta segments and 13 reverse primers for TCR Jbeta segments was used in the multiplex PCR. The CDR3 region of rearranged TCR beta genes was amplified from genomic DNA by a multiplex PCR assay. On the Illumina HiSeq System, the amplified TCR beta libraries were sequenced as 87-base-pair reads. Per the original workflow: A later analysis counted tens of millions of unique TCR beta chains across the 500 to 850 repertoires, and some 11 million of these chains were shared by at least two donors. Raw reads were error-corrected and collapsed into unique sequences by a nearest-neighbor algorithm in which closely related sequences were merged to remove PCR and sequencing errors. Alignment of CDR3 sequences to IMGT reference sequences was used to assign V, D and J gene segments. For a sequence to be retained, a match of at least six nucleotides to both a V gene segment and a J gene segment was required. A rearrangement was called productive if the CDR3 had no stop codons and remained in frame with V and J, and every other rearrangement was called non-productive. CDR3 was defined according to IMGT convention as the region running from the second conserved V-encoded cysteine to the conserved J-encoded phenylalanine. The earlier analysis of about 590 of the donors excluded sequences that lacked an unambiguous match to a single V gene segment. An earlier analysis of around 600 of the donors classified V segments as functional when productive rearrangements were above 56.7% and as segregating when the standard deviation between donors was above 5%. A statistical classification framework was built to diagnose cytomegalovirus status from the catalog of TCR beta chain sequences. In a later analysis, TCR nucleotide sequences were compared against IMGT/GENE-DB human TR gene sequences so that V and J genes could be assigned. The TCRdist pipeline was used in a later analysis to assign CDR3 sequences and most-parsimonious VDJ recombination scenarios. In a later analysis, each TCR beta chain was defined by its CDR3 amino acid sequence together with its V-gene family, and reads without a unique V-gene family were excluded. As a way to deal with suspected cross-contamination and a sequencing artifact, a later analysis dropped hundreds of nucleotide sequences that were highly shared and had low generation probability. A later analysis calculated a clonal expansion index for each public chain from normalized within-repertoire ranks of inferred template counts. In a later analysis, generation probabilities were computed using a VDJ recombination model fitted to out-of-frame rearrangements, and the results were checked against IGoR. A later analysis scored TCR-TCR, TCR-HLA and TCR-CMV co-occurrence with hypergeometric tests, applying a repertoire-size bias correction to TCR pairs. A later analysis estimated false discovery rates by permuting HLA or CMV assignments 20 times. In a later analysis, co-occurring TCRs were grouped using DBSCAN, and TCRdist sequence similarity was added for clustering within HLA-allele-positive subsets. Repertoires with fewer than 30,000 or more than 120,000 public chains were left out of co-occurrence clustering, as were about 5 repertoires with anomalous nucleotide sharing. The immuneACCESS repertoire file appears here via TCRdb, limited to in-frame rearrangements. These files lack a portion of the clones; in checked studies, under half of the deficit traces to unresolved V genes, and the cause of the others is not known. V and J calls and clone size are copied from that table; D and trimming were computed from the DNA. Within this sample are 35,000 to 45,000 clones, with around 49% of them counted one time only. The top ten clones comprise about 6.1% of the sample.

The cohort comprised around 690 healthy bone marrow donors. At the time of sampling, all cohort members were nominally healthy, though unrecorded immune exposures were likely present. The donor tested CMV seropositive and was one of the 289 seropositive cohort members. Each donor provided a peripheral blood sample, and peripheral blood mononuclear cells were used for TCR beta sequencing. Genomic DNA extraction from the blood cell samples was performed with the Qiagen DNeasy Blood Extraction Kit. The receptor was isolated from a middle-aged woman in good health and CMV-seropositive. Sequences were obtained from PBMCs. The chain was built from TRBV5-1 and TRBJ2-1, and possibly TRBD1, on 5 matching bases. The CDR3 here reads CASQGVSYNEQFF. The bases are TGCGCCAGCCAAGGGGTTTCCTACAATGAGCAGTTCTTC.